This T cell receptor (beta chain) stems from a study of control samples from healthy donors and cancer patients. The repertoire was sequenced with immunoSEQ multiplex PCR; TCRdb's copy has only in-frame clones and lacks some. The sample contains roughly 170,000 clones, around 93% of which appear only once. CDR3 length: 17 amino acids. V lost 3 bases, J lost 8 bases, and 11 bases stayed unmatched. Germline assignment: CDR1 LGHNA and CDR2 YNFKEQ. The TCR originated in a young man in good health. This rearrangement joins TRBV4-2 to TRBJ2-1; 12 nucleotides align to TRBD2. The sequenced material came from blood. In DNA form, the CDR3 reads TGTGCCAGCAGCCACGTTCTAGCGGGGGGGAGTCTAGATGAGCAGTTCTTC. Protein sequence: CASSHVLAGGSLDEQFF.